This TCR beta chain is drawn from a study of a mutant IDH1 vaccine in newly diagnosed glioma listed by TCRdb under 2021. About the full investigation: The roughly 34 treated patients were approximately 62% male and 37.5% female, with a mean age of roughly 40 years. Peripheral blood was drawn at six visits: V03 (baseline), V05, V07, V10, V12 and V13. For exploratory analyses, longitudinal TCRB deep sequencing was carried out in approximately 25 treated patients wherever samples were available. Prior to enrollment, patients had been given standard therapy consisting of radiotherapy alone, temozolomide alone, or radiochemotherapy with temozolomide, with the combination given to most patients. Paper-wide results and their limitations: The authors stated that sample limitations prevented analyses of patient blood samples from being reproduced. Selection of PBMC samples for TCRB deep sequencing was based on availability. Immune responses induced by the vaccine were seen in approximately 92% of patients across multiple MHC alleles. No apparent relationship was observed between pseudoprogression and alterations in the top peripheral T cell clonotypes detected by TCRB sequencing.

Library method: the immunoSEQ multiplex PCR assay. The hsTCRB Kit was used according to the manufacturer's protocol to amplify rearranged TCR beta chain sequences. An Illumina MiSeq was used to sequence the TCRB libraries. The paper's processing steps were these. The proprietary platform of the kit vendor was used for demultiplexing, trimming and gene mapping. This is the immuneACCESS table as TCRdb keeps it, with only in-frame sequences that have V and J called. A part of the clones is gone; compared with another copy, unresolved V genes explain less than half, and the rest is unexplained. V, J and clone size are those of that table, while D and trimming were read from the DNA. This sample gives 30,000 to 40,000 clones in total; roughly 92% of them show up just once. Over 15% of the sample belongs to the ten largest clones. As for this clone: The antigen it binds to is not known. Its ends do not fully match the called genes, so a read error is possible.

The label giving this sample's time point can be read as: baseline, week 1 (first vaccination visit). The treatment or condition label on this specimen signifies: pre-vaccination baseline after standard-of-care therapy. All donors had newly diagnosed IDH1-mutant astrocytomas of WHO grade 3 or 4 that showed loss of nuclear ATRX. The samples were drawn from NOA16, a multicentre, single-arm, open-label phase I trial in Germany that tested a mutant IDH1 peptide vaccine in humans for the first time. Visit V03 blood draws served as the baseline sample for immunogenicity testing. Genomic DNA for TCRB sequencing was isolated from EDTA blood with the DNeasy Blood and Tissue Kit. The germline V gene supplies CDR1 SGHTA and CDR2 FQGNSA. The CDR3 measures 15 amino acids from cysteine to phenylalanine. Only the CDR3 part of the read is kept: 45 bases, read in frame from the first base.

This chain joins TRBV7-2 to TRBJ2-1; the central 8 bases match TRBD2. The TCR was taken from a man younger than 30 with glioma. The sequences come from PBMCs, collected from a glioma patient treated with radiotherapy, temozolomide or both. The CDR3 reads as follows: CASRLAGSSYNEQFF. The DNA reads as follows: TGTGCCAGCAGATTAGCGGGAAGCTCCTACAATGAGCAGTTCTTC.